The 17 T cell receptor beta chains below all came from one sample that was sequenced in a study of CD8 T cells in Susac syndrome. RNA amounts of about 0.5 to 1 ug underwent reverse transcription with random hexamers. Using its own MiXCR run on the immunoSEQ multiplex PCR reads, TCRdb lists one record per CDR3 protein. Of about 180,000 distinct CDR3 sequences in the sample, 80% to 95% were seen once. Sequenced material: CD4+ T cells from PBMCs. Receptors originate from a human donor with multiple sclerosis.

The CDR3 region is CASSPGGQDTQYF. The CDR3 nucleotides read TGCGCCAGCAGCCCCGGGGGGCAAGATACGCAGTATTTT. The chain couples TRBV5-1 to TRBJ2-3; a weak D match, TRBD2 (7 bases). Per the germline V gene, CDR1 is SGHRS and CDR2 is YFSETQ. The CDR3 spans 13 residues. V gave up 4 bases and J gave up 5 bases, with 11 bases separating them.

The gene calls are TRBV28 and TRBJ1-1; perhaps TRBD1 as D (5 bases). Germline CDR1 is MDHEN and CDR2 is SYDVKM. CDR3 size: 14 residues. Trimming cost V 6 bases and J 0 bases, with 11 bases left between them. DNA for the CDR3: TGTGCCAGCAGGAGAGGACATTTGAACACTGAAGCTTTCTTT. It encodes CASRRGHLNTEAFF.

V and J are TRBV4-1 and TRBJ2-1, with 11 bases identical to TRBD2. Germline V gives CDR1 MGHRA, CDR2 YSYEKL. The CDR3 extends over 16 amino acids. Trimming at V came to 2 bases and at J to 9 bases, leaving 9 bases not matched to a gene. This CDR3 reads CASSQPGTSGWSEQFF. DNA for the CDR3: TGCGCCAGCAGCCAACCTGGGACTAGCGGTTGGAGTGAGCAGTTCTTC.

This clonotype was found once. The chain uses TRBV12-3 or TRBV12-4 and TRBJ2-3; the D is unclear. The CDR3 is made up of 11 amino acids. V lost 6 bases to trimming and J lost 2 bases, with 3 bases between them. The DNA for the CDR3 is TGTGCCAGCAGGCACACAGATACGCAGTATTTT. This sequence encodes CASRHTDTQYF.

The rearrangement uses TRBV7-9 and TRBJ1-5, with a possible D match to TRBD1 (6 bases). The CDR3 runs to 14 residues. From germline, CDR1 is SEHNR and CDR2 FQNEAQ (reference sequence). The V and J ends lost 4 bases and 8 bases respectively, with 15 bases between them. The CDR3 bases are TGTGCCAGCAGCTCGGCCGGGGGGCTGGAGCCCCAGCATTTT. Encoded protein: CASSSAGGLEPQHF.

The chain is built from TRBV29-1 and TRBJ2-7; a possible D gene is TRBD2 (5 bases). The germline gives CDR1 SQVTM, CDR2 ANQGSEA. V dropped 5 bases and J dropped 4 bases, with 18 bases sitting between them. The CDR3 length is 14 residues. The CDR3 loop is CSVSDQGRTYEQYF. As DNA, the CDR3 is TGCAGCGTTTCCGACCAAGGGAGAACGTACGAGCAGTACTTC.

The rearrangement links TRBV9 to TRBJ1-4, with D unresolved. V lost 4 bases and J 8 bases, leaving 9 bases between the germline ends. Germline values: CDR1 SGDLS, CDR2 YYNGEE. The CDR3 has 12 residues. CDR3 residues: CASSLGGEKLFF. The CDR3 DNA follows: TGTGCCAGCAGCCTCGGTGGGGAAAAACTGTTTTTT.

This clonotype was seen just once. The chain is built from TRBV10-3 and TRBJ2-3; 7 bases are shared with TRBD2. The germline gives CDR1 ENHRY, CDR2 SYGVKD. The CDR3 runs 16 residues. The J segment lost 1 base and the V segment lost 4 bases, leaving 8 bases of the junction unmatched. CDR3 region: CAISAVTSVGTDTQYF. DNA of the CDR3: TGTGCCATCAGTGCCGTTACTAGCGTGGGCACAGATACGCAGTATTTT.

The chain employs TRBV7-2 and TRBJ2-7, with D possibly matching TRBD1 (5 bases). Germline lookup yields CDR1 SGHTA and CDR2 FQGNSA. This CDR3 is built from 14 residues. V lost 2 bases to trimming and J lost 5 bases, with 13 bases between them. The CDR3 reads CASSLLGWGDEQYF. The CDR3 bases are TGTGCCAGCAGCTTACTTGGGTGGGGCGACGAGCAGTACTTC.

DNA of the CDR3: TGCGCGGCAGGGAGCTCCTACAATGAGCAGTTCTTC. It specifies CAAGSSYNEQFF. The chain employs TRBV29-1 and TRBJ2-1; D could derive from TRBD1 or TRBD2 (5 bases each). Germline V CDR1 and CDR2: SQVTM, ANQGSEA. The CDR3 loop spans 12 amino acids.

This clonotype was observed a few times. This chain connects TRBV5-1 to TRBJ2-7; TRBD2 agrees at 7 bases. The CDR3 is made up of 14 amino acids. The junction had 5 bases not matched to a gene; V was cut back by 2 bases and J by 3 bases. Germline CDR1 is SGHRS and CDR2 is YFSETQ. CDR3 bases: TGCGCCAGCAGCTTCTCTCTAGCGGACTACGAGCAGTACTTC. Translation: CASSFSLADYEQYF. The variable domain in full, completed from reference TRBV5-1 and TRBJ2-7, reads KAGVTQTPRYLIKTRGQQVTLSCSPISGHRSVSWYQQTPGQGLQFLFEYFSETQRNKGNFPGRFSGRQFSNSRSEMNVSTLELGDSALYLCASSFSLADYEQYFGPGTRLTVT.

The rearrangement links TRBV10-3 to TRBJ2-5, with D uncertain. This CDR3 is built from 13 residues. With 7 bases removed from V and 7 bases from J, the gap between germline ends came to 16 bases. The germline CDR1 and CDR2 sequences are ENHRY and SYGVKD. The CDR3, as DNA: TGTGCCATCATGAGTCCCGAGGCTAGGACCCAGTACTTC. It yields the protein CAIMSPEARTQYF.

V usage is TRBV9 and J usage is TRBJ1-2; TRBD1 matches at 8 bases. The V gene's germline CDR1 is SGDLS and CDR2 YYNGEE. V dropped 5 bases and J dropped 6; count of bases not matched to a gene: 6. The CDR3 is 13 residues long. This CDR3 reads CASSSGQGDGYTF. In DNA form, the CDR3 reads TGTGCCAGCAGTTCTGGACAGGGTGATGGCTACACCTTC.

The gene calls are TRBV28 and TRBJ2-2; a possible D gene is TRBD1 (5 bases). Trimming removed 9 bases at V and 4 bases at J, with 12 bases between. The CDR3 extends over 13 amino acids. Germline CDR1 reads MDHEN; CDR2 reads SYDVKM. The CDR3 loop is CASSGFGTGELFF. CDR3 DNA sequence: TGTGCCAGTTCAGGGTTTGGCACCGGGGAGCTGTTTTTT.

The chain recombines TRBV6-5 with TRBJ2-7; 8 bases match TRBD1. Per the germline V gene, CDR1 is MNHEY and CDR2 is SVGAGI. Germline trimming cut 5 bases from V and 2 bases from J; bases unmatched to any gene: 5. This CDR3 region has 14 residues. CDR3 residues: CASSLRTGPYEQYF. The CDR3 DNA reads TGTGCCAGCAGTCTGAGGACAGGGCCCTACGAGCAGTACTTC.

The genes are TRBV6-5 and TRBJ1-4; TRBD1 aligns across 8 bases. The CDR3 runs to 15 residues. Germline V gene sequence: CDR1 MNHEY, CDR2 SVGAGI. With V trimmed by 6 bases and J by 3 bases, 6 bases remained unmatched. The CDR3 spells CASSRTGRANEKLFF. CDR3 nucleotides: TGTGCCAGCAGCCGGACAGGGCGAGCTAATGAAAAACTGTTTTTT.

The chain is built from TRBV30 and TRBJ2-4; D perhaps matches TRBD1 (5 bases). The CDR3 sequence is 17 residues long. Per germline, CDR1 GTSNPN and CDR2 SVGIG (reference sequence). Deletions cut 1 base from V and 2 bases from J, with 18 bases between. The CDR3 spells CAWSGGLGDKTKNIQYF. CDR3 in DNA: TGTGCCTGGAGTGGCGGTTTAGGGGATAAAACCAAAAACATTCAGTACTTC.